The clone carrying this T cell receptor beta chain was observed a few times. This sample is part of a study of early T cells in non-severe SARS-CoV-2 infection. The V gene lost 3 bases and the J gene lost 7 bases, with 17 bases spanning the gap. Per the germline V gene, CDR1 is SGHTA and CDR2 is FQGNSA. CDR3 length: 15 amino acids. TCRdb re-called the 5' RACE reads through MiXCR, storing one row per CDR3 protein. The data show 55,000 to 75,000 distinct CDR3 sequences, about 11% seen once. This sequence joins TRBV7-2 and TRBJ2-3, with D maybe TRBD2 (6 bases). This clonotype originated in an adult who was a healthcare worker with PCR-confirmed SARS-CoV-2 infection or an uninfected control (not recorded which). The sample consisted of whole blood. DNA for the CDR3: TGTGCCAGCAGCTTGGTGCAGGGAGGACGGAATACGCAGTATTTT. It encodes CASSLVQGGRNTQYF.